Listed here is a single T cell receptor beta chain. The data derive from a study of control samples from healthy donors and cancer patients. TCRdb's copy holds only in-frame clones and misses some; the assay was immunoSEQ multiplex PCR. The data show some 130,000 clones, with 75% to 95% seen just once and 2% to 3% held by the top ten. The CDR3 spans 15 residues. Germline V lookup: CDR1 SGHRS, CDR2 YFSETQ. With V trimmed by 4 bases and J by 4 bases, 8 bases remained unmatched. The clonotype comes from a man in his forties or fifties in good health. Sequenced input: blood. J is TRBJ1-1 and V is TRBV5-1; 9 bases fit TRBD1. CDR3 sequence: CASSQQGAAGTEAFF. The CDR3 DNA is TGCGCCAGCAGCCAACAGGGGGCAGCGGGCACTGAAGCTTTCTTT. Filled out from reference TRBV5-1 and TRBJ1-1, the complete variable domain reads KAGVTQTPRYLIKTRGQQVTLSCSPISGHRSVSWYQQTPGQGLQFLFEYFSETQRNKGNFPGRFSGRQFSNSRSEMNVSTLELGDSALYLCASSQQGAAGTEAFFGQGTRLTVV.